What follows are 12 T cell receptor beta chains derived from one specimen sequenced in a study of shared clonotypes between healthy human individuals. Sequenced by immunoSEQ multiplex PCR; TCRdb stores in-frame clones only, minus some. Among about 1 million clones, about 75% were seen once, and the ten largest hold approximately 1.5%. The sequencing input was memory CD4+ T cells sorted from blood. As for subset: CD45RA-negative fraction. All receptors come from a man younger than 30 in good health.

V is TRBV14 and J is TRBJ2-1, with D possibly matching TRBD2 (6 bases). CDR1 SGHDN and CDR2 FVKESK come from the germline V gene. CDR3 length: 16 amino acids. Trimming took off 0 bases at V and 7 bases at J, with 16 bases between the two ends. For the CDR3, the DNA is TGTGCCAGCAGCCAAGATCTTGGAGGGGTAATAAATGAGCAGTTCTTC. Its protein is CASSQDLGGVINEQFF.

This clone was seen only once. CDR3 loop: CASSDKLTGGYTEAFF. The CDR3 DNA sequence: TGCGCCAGCAGCGATAAGCTGACAGGGGGCTACACTGAAGCTTTCTTT. The chain is built from TRBV5-1 and TRBJ1-1; 10 nucleotides line up with TRBD1. This CDR3 contains 16 residues. V lost 4 bases to trimming and J lost 3 bases; unmatched junction nucleotides: 9. Looked up from germline, CDR1 is SGHRS and CDR2 is YFSETQ.

This chain uses TRBV4-1 with TRBJ2-4; the D gene could be TRBD1 or TRBD2 (5 bases each). Trimming removed 6 bases from V and 0 bases from J, with 12 bases in between. Germline loops: CDR1 MGHRA, CDR2 YSYEKL. The CDR3 is made up of 15 amino acids. CDR3 sequence reads: CASRKGGGAKNIQYF. CDR3 coding DNA: TGCGCCAGCAGAAAAGGTGGGGGAGCCAAAAACATTCAGTACTTC.

The rearrangement joins TRBV30 to TRBJ2-7, with 7 nucleotides matching TRBD2. There are 16 residues in the CDR3. The ends lost 2 bases at V and 5 bases at J; junction bases unmatched: 15. Germline V gene sequence: CDR1 GTSNPN, CDR2 SVGIG (reference sequence). CDR3 region: CAWSFASGFFRDEQYF. The CDR3, as DNA: TGTGCCTGGAGTTTCGCTAGCGGATTCTTCAGGGACGAGCAGTACTTC.

The chain has TRBV15 and TRBJ2-5; D uncertain. Trimming left V 3 bases short and J 7 bases short, with 15 bases between. CDR1 and CDR2 (germline): LNHNV, YYDKDF (reference sequence). The CDR3 is made up of 14 amino acids. CDR3 sequence: CATSSAPSLGTQYF. CDR3 DNA: TGTGCCACCAGCAGTGCCCCGTCACTGGGGACCCAGTACTTC.

This chain connects TRBV5-5 to TRBJ1-2; the D is unclear. Germline loops: CDR1 SGHKS, CDR2 YYEKEE (reference sequence). V was pared by 5 bases and J by 6 bases, with 17 bases between. The CDR3 has 14 residues. CDR3 amino acids: CASRTGVRADGYTF. The CDR3 region has the DNA TGTGCCAGCAGGACGGGTGTCCGGGCTGATGGCTACACCTTC.

This chain joins TRBV15 and TRBJ2-5; D is unclear. CDR1 and CDR2 (germline): LNHNV, YYDKDF (reference sequence). The CDR3 consists of 13 residues. V was cut by 3 bases and J by 0 bases, with 5 bases left in between. CDR3 sequence reads: CATSSGYQETQYF. In DNA, the CDR3 is TGTGCCACCAGCAGTGGGTACCAAGAGACCCAGTACTTC.

The chain combines TRBV5-1 with TRBJ2-1; TRBD2 matches at 14 bases. This CDR3 has 15 residues. V dropped 3 bases and J dropped 8; count of bases not matched to a gene: 4. Germline CDR1 reads SGHRS; CDR2 reads YFSETQ. The CDR3 DNA follows: TGCGCCAGCAGCTCGGGACTAGCGGGAGTGTATGAGCAGTTCTTC. This encodes CASSSGLAGVYEQFF. Using reference TRBV5-1 and TRBJ2-1 for the parts outside the CDR3, the full variable domain is KAGVTQTPRYLIKTRGQQVTLSCSPISGHRSVSWYQQTPGQGLQFLFEYFSETQRNKGNFPGRFSGRQFSNSRSEMNVSTLELGDSALYLCASSSGLAGVYEQFFGPGTRLTVL.

As to this clone: A read error may account for a junction end that differs from germline. V and J are TRBV6-5 and TRBJ2-5; D is unresolved. This CDR3 comprises 12 residues. Germline values: CDR1 MNHEY, CDR2 SVGAGI. The CDR3, as DNA: TGTGCCAGCAGGACCCCCCAAGGGACCCAGTACTTC. Translation gives CASRTPQGTQYF.

This clone was found many times. This chain links TRBV19 with TRBJ2-7; possibly TRBD1 for D (5 bases). Looked up from germline, CDR1 is LNHDA and CDR2 is SQIVND (reference sequence). This CDR3 has 16 residues. Trimming removed 3 bases at V and 4 bases at J, with 19 bases between. In DNA, the CDR3 is TGTGCCAGTAGTATCGTTTCGGCAGGGCAGGGATACGAGCAGTACTTC. Translating gives CASSIVSAGQGYEQYF.

The chain carries TRBV19 and TRBJ2-5; no clear D gene. Trimming took off 6 bases at V and 4 bases at J, with 12 bases between the two ends. The CDR3 runs to 13 residues. Germline CDR1 is LNHDA and CDR2 is SQIVND (reference sequence). CDR3: CASSVSGLETQYF. The DNA of the CDR3 is TGTGCCAGTAGCGTATCTGGGTTAGAGACCCAGTACTTC.

This chain connects TRBV5-1 to TRBJ1-4; 9 bases are shared with TRBD1. CDR3 length equals 16 residues. Germline assignment: CDR1 SGHRS and CDR2 YFSETQ. V lost 3 bases, J lost 4 bases, and 7 bases stayed unmatched. The CDR3 region is CASSSDPGQGNEKLFF. The CDR3 DNA reads TGCGCCAGCAGCTCAGACCCGGGACAGGGTAATGAAAAACTGTTTTTT.